Presented here are 8 T cell receptor beta chains from one specimen sequenced in a study of CD8+ T cells in alopecia areata. TCR sequencing used cDNA made by reverse transcription of extracted RNA. Sequenced by immunoSEQ multiplex PCR; TCRdb stores in-frame clones only, minus some. The repertoire includes about 140,000 clones, roughly 53% of them detected once, and about 6.8% sits in the top ten. Specimen: CD4+ T cells sorted from blood, collected at week 0. The source of these receptors is a human donor with alopecia areata.

V and J are TRBV11-1 and TRBJ1-1; D not resolved. Germline values: CDR1 SGHAT, CDR2 FQDESV (reference sequence). The V and J ends lost 5 bases and 1 base respectively, with 8 bases between them. The CDR3 covers 13 residues. This CDR3 is CASSDYENTEAFF. In DNA, the CDR3 is TGTGCCAGCAGCGATTACGAGAACACTGAAGCTTTCTTT.

The chain carries TRBV7-8 and TRBJ1-6, with a tentative D call TRBD1 (5 bases). V lost 1 base to trimming and J lost 10 bases, with 17 bases between them. CDR1 and CDR2 (germline): SGHVS, FQNEAQ. The CDR3 loop spans 16 amino acids. CDR3 sequence: CASSLGGAPGASPLHF. As DNA, the CDR3 is TGTGCCAGCAGCTTAGGAGGGGCCCCAGGAGCATCACCCCTCCACTTT.

The chain combines TRBV30 with TRBJ1-2; tentative D call: TRBD1 (6 bases). From germline, CDR1 is GTSNPN and CDR2 SVGIG (reference sequence). CDR3 size: 13 residues. Trimming removed 0 bases at V and 8 bases at J, with 13 bases between. The chain's CDR3 is CAWSVLRGSGYTF. The CDR3 region has the DNA TGTGCCTGGAGTGTACTGAGGGGGAGCGGCTACACCTTC.

V gene TRBV6-6 combines with J gene TRBJ1-6; D gene ambiguous. This CDR3 is 16 amino acids long. CDR1 and CDR2 from the germline V gene are MNHNY and SVGAGI (reference sequence). The ends were cut back, 4 bases at V and 0 bases at J, with 10 bases in the middle. The CDR3 spells CASSLGSSSYNSPLHF. In nucleotides, the CDR3 is TGTGCCAGCAGTTTGGGGTCCAGCTCCTATAATTCACCCCTCCACTTT.

The chain employs TRBV4-1 and TRBJ2-5, with D hard to call. This CDR3 has 13 amino acids. Germline CDR1 is MGHRA and CDR2 is YSYEKL. V was clipped by 0 bases and J by 2 bases, with 4 bases between them. CDR3 DNA sequence: TGCGCCAGCAGCCAAGAAGGGCAAGAGACCCAGTACTTC. Translating it yields CASSQEGQETQYF.

The chain recombines TRBV29-1 with TRBJ2-3; 9 bases map to TRBD2. The CDR3 is 16 residues long. Germline V gives CDR1 SQVTM, CDR2 ANQGSEA. The V segment lost 4 bases and the J segment 2 bases; nucleotides outside the gene matches: 10. The CDR3: CSVGSVSGGLTDTQYF. The CDR3 DNA follows: TGCAGCGTTGGGTCGGTTAGCGGGGGTCTCACAGATACGCAGTATTTT.

CDR3 sequence reads: CASSSQASYNEQFF. The CDR3 coding sequence is TGCGCCAGCAGCTCACAGGCCTCGTACAATGAGCAGTTCTTC. This chain uses TRBV5-1 with TRBJ2-1; D perhaps matches TRBD1 (5 bases). Germline lookup yields CDR1 SGHRS and CDR2 YFSETQ. The V gene lost 3 bases and the J gene lost 4 bases, with 11 bases spanning the gap. This CDR3 has 14 amino acids.

The V gene is TRBV4-3, the J gene TRBJ1-2; possibly TRBD1 for D (5 bases). CDR1 is LGHNA, CDR2 YSLEER, per germline. This CDR3 spans 13 amino acids. V gave up 6 bases and J gave up 6 bases, with 14 bases separating them. The CDR3 DNA reads TGCGCCAGCAGAGGTGAGACGGGGCATGGCTACACCTTC. It is translated as CASRGETGHGYTF.